The text below deals with one T cell receptor beta chain. Its target is not known. Germline lookup yields CDR1 SGHNT and CDR2 YYREEE (reference sequence). Trimming cost V 4 bases and J 1 base, with 21 bases left between them. The CDR3 loop spans 19 amino acids. CD45RA+ naive and CD45RA-negative memory subsets were separated from CD4+ cells. These data belong to a study of shared clonotypes between healthy human individuals. Findings of the study overall: Rarefaction gave evidence that sorted-subset sequencing remained incomplete despite large depth.

Measured with immunoSEQ multiplex PCR; TCRdb has only the in-frame clones, and not every one. In the table there are more than 900,000 clones, around 78% of which are singletons. V usage is TRBV5-4 and J usage is TRBJ2-6; maybe TRBD2 (5 bases). The sequencing sample was made of memory CD4+ T cells from PBMCs. Subset denoted: CD45RA-negative fraction. This TCR was sampled from a man between 18 and 35 years old in good health. Some clones in this sample may be carry-over from other donors' samples. CDR3 amino acids: CASSPIRWLASSGANVLTF. The CDR3 region has the DNA TGTGCCAGCAGCCCAATTCGGTGGCTAGCCAGTTCTGGGGCCAACGTCCTGACTTTC.